The 31 T cell receptor beta chains reported below all come from one sample, sequenced in a study of radiation and T cells in renal cell carcinoma. Libraries were prepared by immunoSEQ multiplex PCR; TCRdb keeps only in-frame clonotypes and omits some of them. This sample has 140,000 to 150,000 clones; around nine tenths occur once, and the top ten carry 17%. Specified time point: blood 4 weeks post-SBRT, at nephrectomy. Indicated treatment: 15 Gy SBRT to primary tumor, nephrectomy 4 weeks later. This material consisted of blood, taken from a patient whose treatment included radiotherapy and nephrectomy. These receptors came from a woman aged 50 to 60 with renal cell carcinoma.

The chain links TRBV5-1 to TRBJ2-5; D could derive from TRBD1 or TRBD2 (6 bases each). V lost 4 bases to trimming and J lost 0 bases, with 16 bases between them. Germline values: CDR1 SGHRS, CDR2 YFSETQ. This CDR3 spans 16 amino acids. The CDR3 protein is CASSLAGGTYQETQYF. The CDR3 nucleotides read TGCGCCAGCAGCCTTGCTGGAGGGACATACCAAGAGACCCAGTACTTC.

The chain joins TRBV18 to TRBJ2-7; no clear D gene. The V gene lost 0 bases and the J gene lost 3 bases, with 12 bases spanning the gap. From germline, CDR1 is KGHSH and CDR2 LQKENI. This CDR3 comprises 15 residues. The DNA for the CDR3 is TGTGCCAGCTCACCACCGGATCAATATAACTACGAGCAGTACTTC. Translation gives CASSPPDQYNYEQYF.

The V call is TRBV5-4, the J call TRBJ2-7, with 8 bases matching TRBD2. Germline V gene data show CDR1 as SGHNT and CDR2 as YYREEE (reference sequence). The J segment lost 4 bases and the V segment lost 2 bases, leaving 5 bases of the junction unmatched. The CDR3 is 14 residues long. The CDR3 reads CASSFGRGGYEQYF. CDR3 DNA: TGTGCCAGCAGCTTCGGGAGGGGGGGGTACGAGCAGTACTTC.

The chain couples TRBV11-2 to TRBJ2-7, with 7 bases lining up with TRBD2. Trimming at V came to 7 bases and at J to 1 base, leaving 10 bases not matched to a gene. This CDR3 contains 15 residues. Germline CDR1 and CDR2: SGHAT and FQNNGV. The CDR3 region is CASTTNLAASYEQYF. The CDR3 region has the DNA TGTGCCAGCACTACTAACCTAGCGGCTTCCTACGAGCAGTACTTC.

V and J are TRBV5-1 and TRBJ2-7; 9 bases line up with TRBD1. The CDR3 has 14 amino acids. Trimming removed 8 bases from V and 0 bases from J; junction bases left unmatched: 6. CDR1 is SGHRS and CDR2 is YFSETQ in the germline V gene. The CDR3 coding sequence is TGCGCCAGTCGGGACAGGGTTGACTCCTACGAGCAGTACTTC. Protein sequence: CASRDRVDSYEQYF.

The rearrangement joins TRBV5-1 to TRBJ2-5; the match to TRBD1 covers 9 bases. J gave up 5 bases and V 3 bases, and 8 bases lay outside the gene matches. The germline V gene encodes CDR1 SGHRS and CDR2 YFSETQ. This CDR3 spans 15 amino acids. This chain's CDR3 is CASSSQGAFHETQYF. The CDR3 nucleotides are TGCGCCAGCAGCTCACAGGGGGCGTTCCACGAGACCCAGTACTTC.

This chain links TRBV6-1 with TRBJ1-2; no clear D gene. CDR3 length: 17 amino acids. From germline, CDR1 is MNHNS and CDR2 SASEGT. V lost 2 bases, J lost 0 bases, and 16 bases lay in between. The chain's CDR3 is CASSERIGLVSNYGYTF. For the CDR3, the DNA is TGTGCCAGCAGTGAACGAATAGGACTAGTTTCTAACTATGGCTACACCTTC.

V and J are TRBV27 and TRBJ2-3; 10 bases map to TRBD2. The germline CDR1 and CDR2 sequences are MNHEY and SMNVEV (reference sequence). This CDR3 is 15 amino acids long. The junction had 8 bases not matched to a gene; V was cut back by 5 bases and J by 6 bases. The CDR3 coding sequence is TGTGCCAGCAGTCTAGGGACTAGCGCCTCGGATACGCAGTATTTT. It translates to CASSLGTSASDTQYF.

V and J are TRBV2 and TRBJ2-7, with 8 bases that match TRBD1. Germline lookup yields CDR1 SNHLY and CDR2 FYNNEI. V lost 4 bases to trimming and J lost 3 bases; unmatched junction nucleotides: 8. This CDR3 has 15 amino acids. DNA of the CDR3: TGTGCCAGCAGTGGTCGTGGACAGGGAGTCTACGAGCAGTACTTC. As protein: CASSGRGQGVYEQYF.

About this clone itself: Germline is not matched at one junction end, which may reflect a read error. The chain employs TRBV28 and TRBJ1-5; 7 bases map to TRBD1. The CDR3 runs 13 residues. In germline, CDR1 is MDHEN, CDR2 SYDVKM. The CDR3 DNA follows: TGTGCCAGCAGTTTAGGGGACCGGAGACAGGGTACCTTT. It translates to CASSLGDRRQGTF.

The chain is built from TRBV7-2 and TRBJ2-7; tentative D call: TRBD2 (6 bases). V lost 3 bases to trimming and J lost 6 bases, with 12 bases between them. Germline V CDR1 and CDR2: SGHTA, FQGNSA. The CDR3 spans 13 residues. The CDR3 region has the DNA TGTGCCAGCAGCTTTCGTGGGGGGTCCGAGCAGTACTTC. This sequence encodes CASSFRGGSEQYF. Full variable domain (rest looked up from reference TRBV7-2 and TRBJ2-7): GAGVSQSPSNKVTEKGKDVELRCDPISGHTALYWYRQSLGQGLEFLIYFQGNSAPDKSGLPSDRFSAERTGGSVSTLTIQRTQQEDSAVYLCASSFRGGSEQYFGPGTRLTVT.

V gene TRBV7-9 combines with J gene TRBJ1-2; TRBD1 is a possible D gene (5 bases). Trimming pared 5 bases from V and 2 bases from J, leaving 9 bases between. The germline CDR1 and CDR2 sequences are SEHNR and FQNEAQ (reference sequence). The CDR3 is 13 residues long. The CDR3, as DNA: TGTGCCAGCAGCCTCGGGACGAACTATGGCTACACCTTC. Its translation: CASSLGTNYGYTF.

A few counts support this clone. V and J are TRBV25-1 and TRBJ1-2, with D uncertain. This CDR3 is built from 13 residues. Looked up from germline, CDR1 is MGHDK and CDR2 is SYGVNS. Trimming cost V 5 bases and J 8 bases, with 15 bases left between them. For the CDR3, the DNA is TGTGCCAGCAGTCCCCGCGACTCCGGGGGCTACACCTTC. It is translated as CASSPRDSGGYTF.

Only a few counts were recorded for this clone. CDR3 amino acids: CASKSSPGGGQTQYF. The DNA for the CDR3 is TGTGCCAGTAAAAGCTCCCCAGGGGGCGGGCAGACCCAGTACTTC. The V gene is TRBV19, the J gene TRBJ2-5; 8 bases agree with TRBD1. V gave up 7 bases and J gave up 6 bases; unmatched junction bases: 13. In germline, CDR1 is LNHDA, CDR2 SQIVND (reference sequence). The CDR3 is 15 amino acids.

The rearrangement uses TRBV2 and TRBJ2-5; 14 nucleotides align to TRBD2. Germline V gene sequence: CDR1 SNHLY, CDR2 FYNNEI. The CDR3 covers 16 residues. V shed 7 bases and J 4 bases; nucleotides not matched to a gene: 8. The CDR3 bases are TGTGCCAGCATTCAAGGACTAGCGGGGGGTCGAGAGACCCAGTACTTC. This gives the protein CASIQGLAGGRETQYF.

The chain carries TRBV19 and TRBJ2-5, with TRBD2 matching 12 bases. With 4 bases clipped from V and 3 bases from J, the junction kept 0 bases outside the gene matches. CDR1 and CDR2 (germline): LNHDA, SQIVND (reference sequence). The CDR3 loop spans 14 amino acids. CDR3 sequence: CASSRTSGEETQYF. The CDR3 coding sequence is TGTGCCAGTAGTAGGACTAGCGGGGAAGAGACCCAGTACTTC.

J is TRBJ2-7 and V is TRBV5-5; D is ambiguous. Germline CDR1 reads SGHKS; CDR2 reads YYEKEE (reference sequence). This CDR3 comprises 14 residues. V lost 2 bases, J lost 2 bases, and 11 bases lay in between. CDR3 in DNA: TGTGCCAGCAGCTTATATGGGTCGACCTACGAGCAGTACTTC. Translated: CASSLYGSTYEQYF. Drawing the rest from reference TRBV5-5 and TRBJ2-7, the complete variable domain is DAGVTQSPTHLIKTRGQQVTLRCSPISGHKSVSWYQQVLGQGPQFIFQYYEKEERGRGNFPDRFSARQFPNYSSELNVNALLLGDSALYLCASSLYGSTYEQYFGPGTRLTVT.

This clone occurred once. The chain carries TRBV29-1 and TRBJ1-1; D is perhaps TRBD1 (5 bases). V shed 7 bases and J shed 4 bases, with 19 bases lying between them. The length of the CDR3 is 14 residues. Germline assignment: CDR1 SQVTM and CDR2 ANQGSEA. The CDR3 sequence: CSAGPGTTLTEAFF. The CDR3 DNA follows: TGCAGCGCCGGCCCTGGGACTACCCTCACTGAAGCTTTCTTT. Drawing the rest from reference TRBV29-1 and TRBJ1-1, the complete variable domain is SAVISQKPSRDICQRGTSLTIQCQVDSQVTMMFWYRQQPGQSLTLIATANQGSEATYESGFVIDKFPISRPNLTFSTLTVSNMSPEDSSIYLCSAGPGTTLTEAFFGQGTRLTVV.

The chain employs TRBV5-4 and TRBJ1-2; 9 bases map to TRBD1. CDR3 size: 15 residues. Per germline, CDR1 SGHNT and CDR2 YYREEE (reference sequence). The V and J ends lost 3 bases and 0 bases, in that order; junction bases with no gene match: 3. The CDR3 region is CASSWGDRANYGYTF. The CDR3 DNA follows: TGTGCCAGCAGCTGGGGGGACAGGGCTAACTATGGCTACACCTTC.

The chain joins TRBV10-3 to TRBJ2-1; 12 bases are shared with TRBD2. This CDR3 spans 15 amino acids. Germline trimming cut 5 bases from V and 4 bases from J; bases unmatched to any gene: 3. CDR1 ENHRY and CDR2 SYGVKD come from the germline V gene. Here the CDR3 DNA reads TGTGCCATCAGTACCGGACTAGCGGGGTACAATGAGCAGTTCTTC. Translation gives CAISTGLAGYNEQFF.

V and J are TRBV15 and TRBJ2-5; 9 bases match TRBD2. The CDR3 is made up of 15 amino acids. V was pared by 2 bases and J by 5 bases, with 6 bases of the junction left unmatched. Germline CDR1 LNHNV, CDR2 YYDKDF (reference sequence). In DNA form, the CDR3 reads TGTGCCACCAGCAGACCCAGCGGGGGGTGGGAGACCCAGTACTTC. Amino acids: CATSRPSGGWETQYF.

V and J are TRBV18 and TRBJ2-7; D gene ambiguous. The CDR3 length is 12 residues. The V end was cut by 6 bases, the J end by 5 bases, with 11 bases between. Germline V gene data show CDR1 as KGHSH and CDR2 as LQKENI. CDR3 loop: CASSPVRNEQYF. The CDR3 nucleotides read TGTGCCAGCTCTCCCGTTCGTAACGAGCAGTACTTC.

The chain has TRBV7-2 and TRBJ2-7; the D call may be TRBD1 or TRBD2 (6 bases each). CDR1 is SGHTA and CDR2 is FQGNSA in the germline V gene. Deletions cut 3 bases from V and 2 bases from J, with 11 bases between. The CDR3 is made up of 14 amino acids. For the CDR3, the DNA is TGTGCCAGCAGCTTCGGAGGGACAACCTACGAGCAGTACTTC. Translation gives CASSFGGTTYEQYF.

The rearrangement joins TRBV7-8 to TRBJ1-3; no firm D call. The CDR3 is 12 residues long. The V and J ends lost 2 bases and 4 bases respectively, with 3 bases between them. Germline V gives CDR1 SGHVS, CDR2 FQNEAQ. DNA for the CDR3: TGTGCCAGCAGCTTACACGGAAACACCATATATTTT. Translated: CASSLHGNTIYF. Full variable domain (missing parts from reference TRBV7-8 and TRBJ1-3): GAGVSQSPRYKVAKRGQDVALRCDPISGHVSLFWYQQALGQGPEFLTYFQNEAQLDKSGLPSDRFFAERPEGSVSTLKIQRTQQEDSAVYLCASSLHGNTIYFGEGSWLTVV.

This chain links TRBV4-2 with TRBJ1-2; 8 positions match TRBD1. Germline values: CDR1 LGHNA, CDR2 YNFKEQ. This CDR3 has 16 residues. Losses at the gene ends were 2 bases for V and 7 bases for J; bases not matched to a gene: 12. CDR3 coding DNA: TGTGCCAGCAGCCAACATTTATCGACAGGGGTAGGTGGCTACACCTTC. Translating it yields CASSQHLSTGVGGYTF.

The V and J genes are TRBV4-1 and TRBJ1-1; D not resolved. Trimming took 0 bases from V and 1 from J, leaving 6 bases between them. Germline V gives CDR1 MGHRA, CDR2 YSYEKL. The CDR3 totals 14 residues. The CDR3 DNA reads TGCGCCAGCAGCCAAGAGAACGGGAACACTGAAGCTTTCTTT. Its translation is CASSQENGNTEAFF.

The chain joins TRBV6-5 to TRBJ2-7, with D possibly TRBD1 on 6 matching bases. CDR3 length equals 13 residues. V was cut by 5 bases and J by 4 bases, with 12 bases left in between. CDR1 and CDR2 from the germline V gene are MNHEY and SVGAGI. The CDR3 nucleotides are TGTGCCAGCAGTCGTGGGGGCAAATACGAGCAGTACTTC. Translation gives CASSRGGKYEQYF.

The chain employs TRBV10-1 and TRBJ2-7; D is possibly TRBD1 (6 bases). CDR1 and CDR2 (germline): WNHNN, SYGVQD (reference sequence). The ends were cut back, 3 bases at V and 2 bases at J, with 14 bases in the middle. This CDR3 is built from 15 residues. Here the CDR3 reads CASSDPGQNPYEQYF. The CDR3 DNA reads as TGCGCCAGCAGTGACCCGGGACAAAACCCCTACGAGCAGTACTTC.

This clone was counted once. J is TRBJ2-2 and V is TRBV5-4, with 8 bases that match TRBD1. The V and J ends lost 0 bases and 2 bases, in that order; junction bases with no gene match: 3. The CDR3 runs 16 residues. Germline CDR1 SGHNT, CDR2 YYREEE (reference sequence). CDR3 in amino acids: CASSLAAGGNTGELFF. In DNA, the CDR3 is TGTGCCAGCAGCTTGGCGGCAGGGGGCAACACCGGGGAGCTGTTTTTT. Using reference TRBV5-4 and TRBJ2-2 for the parts outside the CDR3, the full variable domain is ETGVTQSPTHLIKTRGQQVTLRCSSQSGHNTVSWYQQALGQGPQFIFQYYREEENGRGNFPPRFSGLQFPNYSSELNVNALELDDSALYLCASSLAAGGNTGELFFGEGSRLTVL.

This rearrangement joins TRBV19 to TRBJ2-7, with 7 nucleotides matching TRBD1. The CDR3 is 15 residues long. With 3 bases clipped from V and 7 bases from J, the junction kept 12 bases outside the gene matches. Germline V CDR1 and CDR2: LNHDA, SQIVND (reference sequence). In DNA, the CDR3 is TGTGCCAGTAGTATCGCCGGGACAGTCGCATCGGAGCAGTACTTC. Translation: CASSIAGTVASEQYF.

The V gene is TRBV5-1, the J gene TRBJ2-7; TRBD2 aligns across 11 bases. This CDR3 spans 14 amino acids. The ends lost 0 bases at V and 4 bases at J; junction bases unmatched: 0. Germline loops: CDR1 SGHRS, CDR2 YFSETQ. CDR3: CASSLGTSGYEQYF. In DNA form, the CDR3 reads TGCGCCAGCAGCTTGGGGACTAGCGGGTACGAGCAGTACTTC.